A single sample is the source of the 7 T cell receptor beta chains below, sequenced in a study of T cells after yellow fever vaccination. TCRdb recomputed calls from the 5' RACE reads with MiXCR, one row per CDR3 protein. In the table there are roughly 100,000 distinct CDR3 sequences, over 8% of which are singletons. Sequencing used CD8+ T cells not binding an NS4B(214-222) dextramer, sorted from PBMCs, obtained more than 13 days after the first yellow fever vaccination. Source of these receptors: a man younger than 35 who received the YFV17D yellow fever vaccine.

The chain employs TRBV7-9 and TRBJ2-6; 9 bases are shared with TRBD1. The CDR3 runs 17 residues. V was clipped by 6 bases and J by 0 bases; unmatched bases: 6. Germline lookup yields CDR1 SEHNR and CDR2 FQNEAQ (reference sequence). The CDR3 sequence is CASSRPGQGSGANVLTF. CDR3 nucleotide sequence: TGTGCCAGCAGTCGTCCGGGACAGGGCTCTGGGGCCAACGTCCTGACTTTC.

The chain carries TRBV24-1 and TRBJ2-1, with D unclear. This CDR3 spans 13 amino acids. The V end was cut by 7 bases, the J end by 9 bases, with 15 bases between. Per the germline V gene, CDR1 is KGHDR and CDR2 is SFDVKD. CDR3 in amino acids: CATSPTVWGEQFF. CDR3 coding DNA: TGTGCCACCAGCCCAACCGTTTGGGGTGAGCAGTTCTTC.

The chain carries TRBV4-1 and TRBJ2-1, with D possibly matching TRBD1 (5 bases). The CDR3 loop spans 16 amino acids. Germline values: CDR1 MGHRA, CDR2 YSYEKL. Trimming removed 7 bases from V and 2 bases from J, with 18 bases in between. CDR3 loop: CASKLVLQGAYNEQFF. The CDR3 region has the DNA TGCGCCAGCAAATTGGTATTGCAGGGTGCCTACAATGAGCAGTTCTTC.

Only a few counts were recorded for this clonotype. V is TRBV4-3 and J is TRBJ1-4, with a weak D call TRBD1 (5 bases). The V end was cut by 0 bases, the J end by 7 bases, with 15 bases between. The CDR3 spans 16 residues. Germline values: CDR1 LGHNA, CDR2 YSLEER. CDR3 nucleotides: TGCGCCAGCAGCCAAGAGGGCCGAGGGACCTTTGAAAAACTGTTTTTT. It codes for CASSQEGRGTFEKLFF.

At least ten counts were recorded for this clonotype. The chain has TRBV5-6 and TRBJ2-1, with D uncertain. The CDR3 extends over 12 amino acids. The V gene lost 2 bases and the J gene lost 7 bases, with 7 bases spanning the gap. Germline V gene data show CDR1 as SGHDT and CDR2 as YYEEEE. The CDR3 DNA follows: TGTGCCAGCAGCTTCGCTGGGAATGAGCAGTTCTTC. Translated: CASSFAGNEQFF.

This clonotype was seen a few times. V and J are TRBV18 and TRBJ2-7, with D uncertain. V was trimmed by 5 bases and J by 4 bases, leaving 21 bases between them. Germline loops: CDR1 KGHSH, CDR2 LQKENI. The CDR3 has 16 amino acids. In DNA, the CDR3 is TGTGCCAGCTCAAAAACTCCGGACGACTTGGGATACGAGCAGTACTTC. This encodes CASSKTPDDLGYEQYF.

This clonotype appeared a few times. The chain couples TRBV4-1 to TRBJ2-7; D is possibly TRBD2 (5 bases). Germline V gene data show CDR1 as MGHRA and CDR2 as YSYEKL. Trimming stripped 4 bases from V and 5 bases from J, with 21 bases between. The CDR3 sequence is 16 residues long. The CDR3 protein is CASSLLTGLIRNEQYF. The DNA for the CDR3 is TGCGCCAGCAGCCTGCTTACCGGACTCATCCGAAACGAGCAGTACTTC.